Listed below are T cell receptor beta chains from one sample, sequenced in a study of blood T cell repertoires in COVID-19. Here immunoSEQ multiplex PCR was the method, and the copy in TCRdb shows in-frame clones only, minus some. The table lists about 200,000 clones, 70% to 90% of them singletons. The sample taken for sequencing was peripheral blood. The receptors originated from a man aged 55-75 years with acute or convalescent COVID-19. Both conserved end residues are part of each CDR3. Fields, in order: D gene, CDR3 length, clone size, V gene, J gene, CDR3 DNA, CDR3 protein. A D gene is named only where the DNA matches it firmly. Clone size, where shown, is once, few, many, or a class for clones that have expanded.

NA,13,NA,TRBV11-2,TRBJ1-5,TGTGCCAGCAGCTTAGGACAGGCTCAGCCCCAGCATTTT,CASSLGQAQPQHF
NA,13,few,TRBV19,TRBJ1-4,TGTGCCAGTAGTATAGATCGACACGAAAAACTGTTTTTT,CASSIDRHEKLFF
NA,14,NA,TRBV19,TRBJ1-6,TGTGCCAGTAGTAGGGTGGCGCGGAATTCACCCCTCCACTTT,CASSRVARNSPLHF
NA,18,NA,TRBV4-1,TRBJ2-2,TGCGCCAGCAGCCAAGGGAGCGGGACAGGAAACAACACCGGGGAGCTGTTTTTT,CASSQGSGTGNNTGELFF
TRBD2,15,NA,TRBV3-1/TRBV3-2,TRBJ2-1,TGTGCCAGCAGACGCGGGGGAAGCTCCTACAATGAGCAGTTCTTC,CASRRGGSSYNEQFF
TRBD2,14,NA,TRBV10-3,TRBJ2-3,TGTGCCATCAGTGACGGGGGGGGCACAGATACGCAGTATTTT,CAISDGGGTDTQYF
NA,12,once,TRBV12-3/TRBV12-4,TRBJ1-2,TGTGCCAGCAGTACCTACCGAAGAGGCTACACCTTC,CASSTYRRGYTF
NA,20,NA,TRBV12-2,TRBJ2-7,TGTGCAAGTCGCTCCACTGACGTCGGGACTAGCGGGGGGGCGGTCCACGAGCAGTACTTC,CASRSTDVGTSGGAVHEQYF
TRBD2,16,NA,TRBV19,TRBJ2-5,TGTGCCAGTAGTCTCGGACTAGCGGGGCCTGCGGGGACCCAGTACTTC,CASSLGLAGPAGTQYF
TRBD1,16,NA,TRBV7-9,TRBJ2-5,TGTGCCAGCAGCTTCTCCAGGACAGGTCCGCGAGAGACCCAGTACTTC,CASSFSRTGPRETQYF
NA,14,NA,TRBV15,TRBJ1-5,TGTGCCACCAGCGGGTCCGGGGGAATTCAGCCCCAGCATTTT,CATSGSGGIQPQHF
NA,13,NA,TRBV6-5,TRBJ2-5,TGTGCCAGCAGTTACGGGCAGAGCGAGACCCAGTACTTC,CASSYGQSETQYF
TRBD2,15,NA,TRBV19,TRBJ2-5,TGTGCCAGTACGACTAGCGGGGGCGTTACAGAGACCCAGTACTTC,CASTTSGGVTETQYF
NA,15,NA,TRBV27,TRBJ1-3,TGTGCCAGCAGTTTATGGGGGCGCGGTGGAAACACCATATATTTT,CASSLWGRGGNTIYF
NA,13,once,TRBV5-1,TRBJ2-5,TGCGCCAGCAGCTTCCGGACAGTGGAGACCCAGTACTTC,CASSFRTVETQYF
NA,14,NA,TRBV5-1,TRBJ2-5,TGCGCCAGCAGCTTGGTGGGGGGGCCAGAGACCCAGTACTTC,CASSLVGGPETQYF
NA,14,NA,TRBV6-5,TRBJ2-7,TGTGCCAGCAGTTACTCTGGGCCCTCCTACGAGCAGTACTTC,CASSYSGPSYEQYF
TRBD1,14,NA,TRBV6-5,TRBJ2-1,TGTGCCAGCAGTTACGGACAGGGGTACAATGAGCAGTTCTTC,CASSYGQGYNEQFF
NA,16,NA,TRBV23-1,TRBJ2-7,TGCGCCAGCAGTCACGGGACTCCCGCGGCCTCCTACGAGCAGTACTTC,CASSHGTPAASYEQYF
NA,14,once,TRBV2,TRBJ1-3,TGTGCCAGCATCTATGCACGCTCCCCAAACACCATATATTTT,CASIYARSPNTIYF
TRBD1,15,once,TRBV5-1,TRBJ2-5,TGCGCCAGCAGCTCAACAGGGGGCGGGCGGGAGACCCAGTACTTC,CASSSTGGGRETQYF
TRBD2,15,NA,TRBV28,TRBJ2-3,TGTGCCAGCAGTCTGACTAGCGGGGGGGCCGGTACGCAGTATTTT,CASSLTSGGAGTQYF
NA,13,NA,TRBV5-6,TRBJ2-5,TGTGCCAGCAGCTTCGCGGGGCGGGAGACCCAGTACTTC,CASSFAGRETQYF